This TCR beta chain was obtained from a study of control samples from healthy donors and cancer patients. TCRdb's copy holds only in-frame clones and misses some; the assay was immunoSEQ multiplex PCR. Among 200,000 or so clones listed, 91% were seen once. V was pared by 0 bases and J by 3 bases, with 12 bases between. This CDR3 has 14 residues. CDR1 and CDR2 (germline): GTSNPN, SVGIG (reference sequence). Source material: blood. This receptor was identified in a man aged 25 to 40 in good health. The genes are TRBV30 and TRBJ2-7; possible D gene TRBD1, 6 bases. CDR3 sequence (DNA): TGTGCCTGGAGTGTACAGGGATTAAACTACGAGCAGTACTTC. It is translated as CAWSVQGLNYEQYF.